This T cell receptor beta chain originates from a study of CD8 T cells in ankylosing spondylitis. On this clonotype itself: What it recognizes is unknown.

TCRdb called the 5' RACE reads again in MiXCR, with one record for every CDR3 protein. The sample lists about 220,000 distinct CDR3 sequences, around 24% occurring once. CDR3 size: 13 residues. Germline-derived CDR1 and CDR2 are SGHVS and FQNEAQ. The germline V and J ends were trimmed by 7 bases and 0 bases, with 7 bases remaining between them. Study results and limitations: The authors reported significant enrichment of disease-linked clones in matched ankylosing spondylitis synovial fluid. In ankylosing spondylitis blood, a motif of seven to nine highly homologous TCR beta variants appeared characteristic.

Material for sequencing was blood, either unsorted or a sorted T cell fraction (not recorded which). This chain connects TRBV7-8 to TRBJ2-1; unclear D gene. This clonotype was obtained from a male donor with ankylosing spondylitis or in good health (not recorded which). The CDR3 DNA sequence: TGTGCCAGCACCTTCGACTCCTACAATGAGCAGTTCTTC. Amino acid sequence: CASTFDSYNEQFF.